The next 6 T cell receptor beta chains were all read from a single sample in a study of cytomegalovirus exposure and HLA in healthy donors. Both 60 Vbeta primers and 13 Jbeta primers went into the PCR. TCRdb's copy holds only in-frame clones and misses some; the assay was immunoSEQ multiplex PCR. The sample includes about 190,000 clones, over 70% seen only once; the top ten take around 4%. The material sequenced was PBMCs. The receptors were gathered from a man aged 45-65 years in good health and CMV-seronegative.

This rearrangement joins TRBV4-1 to TRBJ1-2; D possibly corresponds to TRBD1 (5 bases). This CDR3 is 15 amino acids long. With 7 bases removed from V and 1 base from J, the gap between germline ends came to 16 bases. Germline V gives CDR1 MGHRA, CDR2 YSYEKL. The CDR3 region has the DNA TGCGCCAGCATCTCGTCGCCAGGGATTAACTATGGCTACACCTTC. Translation: CASISSPGINYGYTF.

In this sample, this clone turned up once. Other DNA sequences from this sample encode an identical CDR3 as well. V usage is TRBV29-1 and J usage is TRBJ1-1; 7 nucleotides agree with TRBD1. Germline assignment: CDR1 SQVTM and CDR2 ANQGSEA. The V gene end was trimmed by 3 bases and the J gene end by 0 bases; junction bases not matched to a gene: 1. CDR3 length: 13 amino acids. This chain's CDR3 is CSVEGQMNTEAFF. DNA for the CDR3: TGCAGCGTTGAGGGACAGATGAACACTGAAGCTTTCTTT.

The rearrangement joins TRBV18 to TRBJ1-2, with 8 bases identical to TRBD1. This CDR3 region has 15 residues. Germline V gene sequence: CDR1 KGHSH, CDR2 LQKENI. The V segment lost 0 bases and the J segment 5 bases; nucleotides outside the gene matches: 5. CDR3 DNA sequence: TGTGCCAGCTCACCACCGCATGGACAGGGTTATGGCTACACCTTC. The encoded protein is CASSPPHGQGYGYTF.

V usage is TRBV5-5 and J usage is TRBJ2-7, with 7 bases lining up with TRBD1. V was clipped by 2 bases and J by 6 bases; unmatched bases: 8. Germline V gene sequence: CDR1 SGHKS, CDR2 YYEKEE (reference sequence). CDR3 length equals 14 residues. CDR3 in DNA: TGTGCCAGCAGCTTAACGGGACAGCGCGCCGAGCAGTACTTC. This sequence encodes CASSLTGQRAEQYF.

This CDR3 reads CASSSRQGRGEQYF. The DNA of the CDR3 is TGTGCCAGCAGCTCTCGACAGGGGAGAGGCGAGCAGTACTTC. The chain employs TRBV11-2 and TRBJ2-7; 8 bases line up with TRBD1. The CDR3 spans 14 residues. Germline V gene lookup returns CDR1 SGHAT and CDR2 FQNNGV. Unmatched junction bases numbered 8, after V lost 4 bases and J lost 6 bases.

V and J are TRBV7-9 and TRBJ2-2; D uncertain. The CDR3 has 13 residues. Germline lookup yields CDR1 SEHNR and CDR2 FQNEAQ (reference sequence). V was cut by 2 bases and J by 7 bases, with 8 bases left in between. The CDR3 bases are TGTGCCAGCAGCTTACTTGCGATCGGGGAGCTGTTTTTT. Protein product: CASSLLAIGELFF.